A single sample gave rise to the 32 T cell receptor beta chains below, sequenced in a study of cytomegalovirus exposure and HLA in healthy donors. The primer mix had 60 Vbeta and 13 Jbeta primers. Generated by immunoSEQ multiplex PCR, the TCRdb table keeps only in-frame clones and is missing some. The table records over 100,000 clones, approximately 74% of them present only once. The sequencing sample was made of PBMCs. These receptor sequences come from a male donor in good health and CMV-seronegative.

This clone was seen just once. This chain connects TRBV7-6 to TRBJ1-2; a possible D gene is TRBD1 (5 bases). Germline-derived CDR1 and CDR2 are SGHVS and FNYEAQ. V was trimmed by 4 bases and J by 10 bases, leaving 28 bases between them. The CDR3 sequence is 17 residues long. This CDR3 is CASSSPSAGRDYVDYTF. In DNA, the CDR3 is TGTGCCAGCAGCTCGCCGTCGGCGGGGCGTGACTATGTAGACTACACCTTC.

The V call is TRBV2, the J call TRBJ2-2; TRBD1 might be the D (5 bases). The CDR3 has 14 residues. Germline CDR1 is SNHLY and CDR2 is FYNNEI. Between the trimmed V and J ends, which lost 1 base and 5 bases, there was a span of 8 bases. The CDR3 here is CASSEGGWTGELFF. The CDR3 DNA reads TGTGCCAGCAGTGAAGGGGGCTGGACCGGGGAGCTGTTTTTT.

The rearrangement joins TRBV19 to TRBJ1-2; 9 positions agree with TRBD1. The germline V gene has CDR1 LNHDA and CDR2 SQIVND (reference sequence). With 4 bases clipped from V and 4 bases from J, the junction kept 4 bases outside the gene matches. CDR3 length: 14 residues. As DNA, the CDR3 is TGTGCCAGTAGTACGACAGGGGGGCTCTATGGCTACACCTTC. Translated, it gives CASSTTGGLYGYTF.

This clone has only one observation. This chain uses TRBV2 with TRBJ1-5; TRBD1 aligns across 8 bases. V was clipped by 2 bases and J by 8 bases; unmatched bases: 11. This CDR3 is built from 16 residues. Germline V gene sequence: CDR1 SNHLY, CDR2 FYNNEI. The CDR3 reads CASSELRTGIGEPQHF. The CDR3 nucleotides read TGTGCCAGCAGTGAATTGCGGACAGGGATAGGTGAGCCCCAGCATTTT.

Only one count was recorded for this clone. V usage is TRBV2 and J usage is TRBJ1-6; D is uncertain. V was cut by 2 bases and J by 9 bases, with 11 bases left in between. The CDR3 consists of 14 residues. The germline V gene encodes CDR1 SNHLY and CDR2 FYNNEI. CDR3 sequence: CASSEQDFISPLHF. Written as DNA, the CDR3 is TGTGCCAGCAGTGAACAGGATTTTATTTCACCCCTCCACTTT.

This chain joins TRBV6-1 and TRBJ2-2; D possibly corresponds to TRBD2 (5 bases). Germline values: CDR1 MNHNS, CDR2 SASEGT. The CDR3 runs to 14 residues. V was trimmed by 11 bases and J by 0 bases, leaving 13 bases between them. This chain's CDR3 is CAHRGETNTGELFF. In nucleotides, the CDR3 is TGTGCCCACCGGGGAGAAACGAACACCGGGGAGCTGTTTTTT.

The J gene is TRBJ2-5, the V gene TRBV21-1; TRBD1 is taken as the D call from the table, unchecked against the DNA. TRBV21-1 is assigned pseudogene status. The CDR3 is 14 amino acids. This CDR3 reads CASSALTGEETQYF. For the CDR3, the DNA is TGTGCCAGCAGCGCATTGACAGGGGAAGAGACCCAGTACTTC.

The chain recombines TRBV19 with TRBJ1-5; D might be TRBD1 (6 bases). V was shortened by 9 bases and J by 1 base, with 10 bases between the two germline ends. CDR3 length: 13 residues. Germline loops: CDR1 LNHDA, CDR2 SQIVND (reference sequence). CDR3 loop: CASQGQSNQPQHF. The CDR3 nucleotides read TGTGCCAGCCAGGGACAAAGCAATCAGCCCCAGCATTTT.

CDR3 sequence reads: CASSSGVPNEKLFF. The CDR3, as DNA: TGTGCCAGCAGCTCAGGGGTACCTAATGAAAAACTGTTTTTT. The chain couples TRBV5-5 to TRBJ1-4; tentatively, D is TRBD1 (6 bases). The V end was cut by 3 bases, the J end by 3 bases, with 9 bases between. The germline CDR1 and CDR2 sequences are SGHKS and YYEKEE (reference sequence). CDR3 length: 14 residues.

This CDR3 reads CASSPEIRPQGWETQYF. The CDR3 DNA is TGCGCCAGCAGCCCCGAAATCCGTCCCCAGGGGTGGGAGACCCAGTACTTC. The chain carries TRBV4-3 and TRBJ2-5; D is possibly TRBD1 (6 bases). The CDR3 is 17 amino acids. CDR1 is LGHNA and CDR2 is YSLEER in the germline V gene. Between the trimmed V and J ends, which lost 4 bases and 5 bases, there was a span of 23 bases.

The chain links TRBV11-2 to TRBJ2-1, with TRBD2 matching 14 bases. The V gene end was trimmed by 10 bases and the J gene end by 1 base; junction bases not matched to a gene: 9. Germline V gives CDR1 SGHAT, CDR2 FQNNGV. The CDR3 has 17 amino acids. The CDR3, as DNA: TGTGCCACCACGGGACTAGCGGGAGCGGGGTCCTACAATGAGCAGTTCTTC. Encoded protein: CATTGLAGAGSYNEQFF.

V usage is TRBV4-3 and J usage is TRBJ2-6, with D unresolved. V shed 2 bases and J shed 2 bases, with 10 bases lying between them. Per germline, CDR1 LGHNA and CDR2 YSLEER. This CDR3 has 16 residues. The CDR3 DNA follows: TGCGCCAGCAGCCAACAGAGGATAGCTGGGGCCAACGTCCTGACTTTC. Protein: CASSQQRIAGANVLTF.

This chain uses TRBV4-3 with TRBJ1-5; 11 bases match TRBD1. Germline V CDR1 and CDR2: LGHNA, YSLEER. The CDR3 runs to 15 residues. The V and J ends lost 1 base and 7 bases, in that order; junction bases with no gene match: 3. The CDR3 sequence: CASSQGTGGDQPQHF. The CDR3 DNA is TGCGCCAGCAGCCAAGGGACAGGGGGCGACCAGCCCCAGCATTTT.

The sample holds one count of this clone. This chain uses TRBV6-6 with TRBJ2-1; D is undetermined. The CDR3 spans 13 residues. Germline V gene data show CDR1 as MNHNY and CDR2 as SVGAGI (reference sequence). V lost 0 bases to trimming and J lost 14 bases, with 14 bases between them. CDR3 protein: CASSYSQTKEEFF. The CDR3 DNA reads as TGTGCCAGCAGTTACTCCCAGACCAAAGAGGAGTTCTTC.

This rearrangement joins TRBV19 to TRBJ2-3; 10 bases agree with TRBD1. Trimming removed 4 bases from V and 2 bases from J; junction bases left unmatched: 6. Germline V CDR1 and CDR2: LNHDA, SQIVND (reference sequence). This CDR3 spans 16 amino acids. In DNA, the CDR3 is TGTGCCAGTAGTAACCCTGGGACAGGGGTCACAGATACGCAGTATTTT. Amino acids: CASSNPGTGVTDTQYF.

The chain recombines TRBV4-1 with TRBJ2-7; 7 positions match TRBD1. The germline V gene has CDR1 MGHRA and CDR2 YSYEKL. V lost 4 bases, J lost 1 base, and 4 bases stayed unmatched. This CDR3 is 14 amino acids long. CDR3 sequence reads: CASSRRDRSYEQYF. For the CDR3, the DNA is TGCGCCAGCAGCCGCAGGGACAGATCCTACGAGCAGTACTTC.

The rearrangement links TRBV27 to TRBJ2-3; 9 positions agree with TRBD2. V shed 0 bases, J shed 3 bases, and the junction held 7 bases outside the gene matches. CDR3 size: 17 residues. Germline values: CDR1 MNHEY, CDR2 SMNVEV (reference sequence). The CDR3 DNA reads as TGTGCCAGCAGTTTATCCCTAGCGGGATTGGGGACAGATACGCAGTATTTT. It specifies CASSLSLAGLGTDTQYF.

This sequence joins TRBV11-2 and TRBJ2-5, with 8 nucleotides matching TRBD2. Germline assignment: CDR1 SGHAT and CDR2 FQNNGV. V gave up 5 bases and J gave up 3 bases; unmatched junction bases: 8. There are 15 residues in the CDR3. The CDR3 nucleotides read TGTGCCAGCAGCCCAGGGACTAGAGGAAAAGAGACCCAGTACTTC. Residues: CASSPGTRGKETQYF.

This chain joins TRBV5-6 and TRBJ1-2; a possible D gene is TRBD1 (6 bases). V lost 0 bases and J lost 1, with 10 bases in between. From germline, CDR1 is SGHDT and CDR2 YYEEEE. The CDR3 extends over 15 amino acids. The CDR3 DNA sequence: TGTGCCAGCAGCTTGGCAGGGGCTTATAACTATGGCTACACCTTC. Its protein is CASSLAGAYNYGYTF. Looking up the rest from reference TRBV5-6 and TRBJ1-2 gives the full variable domain: DAGVTQSPTHLIKTRGQQVTLRCSPKSGHDTVSWYQQALGQGPQFIFQYYEEEERQRGNFPDRFSGHQFPNYSSELNVNALLLGDSALYLCASSLAGAYNYGYTFGSGTRLTVV.

The chain carries TRBV27 and TRBJ2-4; D not certain. From germline, CDR1 is MNHEY and CDR2 SMNVEV (reference sequence). The length of the CDR3 is 13 residues. The V end lost 5 bases, the J end lost 0 bases, and 5 bases lay between the germline ends. In DNA, the CDR3 is TGTGCCAGCAGTGAACTAGCCAAAAACATTCAGTACTTC. Amino acids: CASSELAKNIQYF.

The chain has TRBV7-2 and TRBJ2-3, with 8 bases lining up with TRBD1. Trimming removed 4 bases from V and 5 bases from J; junction bases left unmatched: 8. Germline V gene sequence: CDR1 SGHTA, CDR2 FQGNSA. CDR3 length: 15 amino acids. The CDR3 DNA follows: TGTGCCAGCAGCTCCTGGACAGGGACGTTAGATACGCAGTATTTT. Translation gives CASSSWTGTLDTQYF.

The V call is TRBV18, the J call TRBJ2-1; the match to TRBD2 covers 8 bases. There are 18 residues in the CDR3. Germline lookup yields CDR1 KGHSH and CDR2 LQKENI. J lost 3 bases, V lost 5 bases, and 15 bases had no gene match. CDR3 amino acids: CASSTDIQSGGYYNEQFF. CDR3 DNA sequence: TGTGCCAGCTCAACCGATATCCAGAGCGGGGGATACTACAATGAGCAGTTCTTC.

The rearrangement links TRBV28 to TRBJ2-2; no definite D call. Germline CDR1 reads MDHEN; CDR2 reads SYDVKM. V gave up 5 bases and J gave up 1 base, with 11 bases separating them. The length of the CDR3 is 15 residues. The CDR3 here is CASSPLYRNTGELFF. CDR3 nucleotides: TGTGCCAGCAGTCCCCTCTATCGGAACACCGGGGAGCTGTTTTTT.

This clone appeared a single time. The rearrangement joins TRBV7-9 to TRBJ2-5; TRBD1 aligns across 9 bases. There are 17 residues in the CDR3. V was pared by 5 bases and J by 4 bases, with 14 bases of the junction left unmatched. Germline CDR1 is SEHNR and CDR2 is FQNEAQ (reference sequence). As DNA, the CDR3 is TGTGCCAGCAGCCCAAACAAGCCGGGACAGGGAGGAGAGACCCAGTACTTC. Translated: CASSPNKPGQGGETQYF. Complete variable domain (other parts from reference TRBV7-9 and TRBJ2-5): DTGVSQNPRHKITKRGQNVTFRCDPISEHNRLYWYRQTLGQGPEFLTYFQNEAQLEKSRLLSDRFSAERPKGSFSTLEIQRTEQGDSAMYLCASSPNKPGQGGETQYFGPGTRLLVL.

The V call is TRBV7-9, the J call TRBJ2-7, with D possibly TRBD2 on 6 matching bases. The germline V and J ends were trimmed by 4 bases and 5 bases, with 18 bases remaining between them. The CDR3 has 15 residues. Looked up from germline, CDR1 is SEHNR and CDR2 is FQNEAQ (reference sequence). Here the CDR3 reads CASSSTSSGLHEQYF. For the CDR3, the DNA is TGTGCCAGCAGCTCTACTTCCAGCGGGCTGCACGAGCAGTACTTC.

This clone was seen a single time. This rearrangement joins TRBV7-2 to TRBJ2-1; 7 nucleotides align to TRBD1. In germline, CDR1 is SGHTA, CDR2 FQGNSA. V shed 5 bases, J shed 8 bases, and the junction held 6 bases outside the gene matches. CDR3 length: 13 residues. The CDR3 sequence: CASSLGTADEQFF. CDR3 sequence (DNA): TGTGCCAGCAGCCTTGGGACAGCCGATGAGCAGTTCTTC.

This chain links TRBV18 with TRBJ2-5, with D maybe TRBD1 (6 bases). V gave up 4 bases and J gave up 2 bases, with 11 bases separating them. The length of the CDR3 is 14 residues. In germline, CDR1 is KGHSH, CDR2 LQKENI. DNA for the CDR3: TGTGCCAGCTCACGACGACAGGAGCAAGAGACCCAGTACTTC. Translating gives CASSRRQEQETQYF.

The chain links TRBV19 to TRBJ2-7, with 9 bases fitting TRBD1. The CDR3 is 16 residues long. V was pared by 1 base and J by 0 bases, with 4 bases of the junction left unmatched. CDR1 LNHDA and CDR2 SQIVND come from the germline V gene (reference sequence). Here the CDR3 reads CASSIATGGSSYEQYF. The CDR3 region has the DNA TGTGCCAGTAGTATAGCGACAGGGGGATCCTCCTACGAGCAGTACTTC.

The chain has TRBV7-2 and TRBJ2-7; 10 bases line up with TRBD1. CDR1 and CDR2 (germline): SGHTA, FQGNSA. With V trimmed by 5 bases and J by 2 bases, 6 bases remained unmatched. The CDR3 loop spans 15 amino acids. As DNA, the CDR3 is TGTGCCAGCAGCCCCAGGACAGGGGGAGCCTACGAGCAGTACTTC. Translated: CASSPRTGGAYEQYF.

In its sample, this clone was seen once. The V call is TRBV13, the J call TRBJ1-1; D ambiguous. The V gene lost 1 base and the J gene lost 6 bases, with 12 bases spanning the gap. The V gene's germline CDR1 is PRHDT and CDR2 FYEKMQ (reference sequence). The CDR3 has 14 residues. CDR3 sequence (DNA): TGTGCCAGCAGCTTAGTACAGAATGGCGCTGAAGCTTTCTTT. Protein sequence: CASSLVQNGAEAFF.

The V gene is TRBV28, the J gene TRBJ1-2, with D tentatively TRBD1 (5 bases). V gave up 5 bases and J gave up 3 bases, with 13 bases separating them. The CDR3 sequence is 14 residues long. CDR1 and CDR2 (germline): MDHEN, SYDVKM. CDR3 in amino acids: CASSRPQDYYGYTF. The CDR3 DNA is TGTGCCAGCAGTCGCCCACAGGATTACTATGGCTACACCTTC.

The J gene is TRBJ2-2, the V gene TRBV7-3; 8 nucleotides match TRBD2. CDR1 is SGHTA and CDR2 is FQGTGA in the germline V gene. This CDR3 region has 15 residues. With 5 bases clipped from V and 1 base from J, the junction kept 3 bases outside the gene matches. The CDR3 DNA is TGTGCCAGCAGCCGGGGACTAGGGAACACCGGGGAGCTGTTTTTT. Translating gives CASSRGLGNTGELFF. Full variable domain (missing parts from reference TRBV7-3 and TRBJ2-2): GAGVSQTPSNKVTEKGKYVELRCDPISGHTALYWYRQSLGQGPEFLIYFQGTGAADDSGLPNDRFFAVRPEGSVSTLKIQRTERGDSAVYLCASSRGLGNTGELFFGEGSRLTVL.